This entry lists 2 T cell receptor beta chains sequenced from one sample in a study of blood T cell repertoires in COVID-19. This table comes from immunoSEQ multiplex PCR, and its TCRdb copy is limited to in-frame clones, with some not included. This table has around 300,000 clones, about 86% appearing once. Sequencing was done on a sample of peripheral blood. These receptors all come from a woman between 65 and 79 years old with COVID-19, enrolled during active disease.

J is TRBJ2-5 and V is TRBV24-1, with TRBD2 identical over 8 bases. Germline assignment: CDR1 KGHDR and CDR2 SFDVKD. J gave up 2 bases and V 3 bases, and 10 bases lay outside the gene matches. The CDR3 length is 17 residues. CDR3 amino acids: CATSDPGGTSGQETQYF. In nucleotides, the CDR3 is TGTGCCACCAGTGATCCGGGGGGTACTAGCGGACAAGAGACCCAGTACTTC.

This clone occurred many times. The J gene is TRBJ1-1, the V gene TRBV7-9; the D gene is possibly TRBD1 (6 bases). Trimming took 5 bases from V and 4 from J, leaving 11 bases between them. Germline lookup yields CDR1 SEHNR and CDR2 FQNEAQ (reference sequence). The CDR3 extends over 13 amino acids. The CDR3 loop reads CASSQLQGTEAFF. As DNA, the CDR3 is TGTGCCAGCAGCCAATTACAGGGCACTGAAGCTTTCTTT.